The 20 T cell receptor beta chains given below trace back to one sample, sequenced in a study of OX40 agonist ivuxolimab in advanced cancers. Generated by immunoSEQ multiplex PCR, the TCRdb table keeps only in-frame clones and is missing some. This table holds about 100,000 clones, more than 85% found once. Sequencing used CD4+ or CD8+ T cells sorted from blood, obtained in a trial of the OX40 agonist ivuxolimab. These TCRs come from an adult with an advanced solid tumor such as melanoma, head and neck, liver or kidney cancer.

The J gene is TRBJ1-3, the V gene TRBV2, with 7 nucleotides matching TRBD1. V gave up 7 bases and J gave up 1 base; unmatched junction bases: 7. The CDR3 length is 15 residues. Germline lookup yields CDR1 SNHLY and CDR2 FYNNEI. CDR3 sequence: CASTQEGASGNTIYF. The CDR3 nucleotides are TGTGCCAGCACCCAAGAGGGGGCTTCTGGAAACACCATATATTTT.

This chain connects TRBV19 to TRBJ2-2, with D tentatively TRBD1 (6 bases). The CDR3 has 15 residues. Germline CDR1 reads LNHDA; CDR2 reads SQIVND (reference sequence). V was shortened by 4 bases and J by 1 base, with 10 bases between the two germline ends. In DNA, the CDR3 is TGTGCCAGTAGTAGTCGGGACAAGAACACCGGGGAGCTGTTTTTT. This gives the protein CASSSRDKNTGELFF.

The V gene is TRBV28, the J gene TRBJ1-1; perhaps TRBD1 as D (6 bases). The CDR3 has 12 residues. From germline, CDR1 is MDHEN and CDR2 SYDVKM. Trimming took off 6 bases at V and 4 bases at J, with 9 bases between the two ends. CDR3 sequence: CASRGGPTEAFF. CDR3 sequence (DNA): TGTGCCAGCAGGGGGGGGCCCACTGAAGCTTTCTTT.

The rearrangement links TRBV27 to TRBJ2-5; 10 bases map to TRBD1. Germline loops: CDR1 MNHEY, CDR2 SMNVEV (reference sequence). The J segment lost 4 bases and the V segment lost 7 bases, leaving 9 bases of the junction unmatched. The CDR3 has 15 residues. In DNA, the CDR3 is TGTGCCAGCAAGAATCCCGACAGGGGGCGAGAGACCCAGTACTTC. This translates into CASKNPDRGRETQYF.

The V and J genes are TRBV7-2 and TRBJ1-3; D is unresolved. Trimming pared 1 base from V and 4 bases from J, leaving 5 bases between. Germline V gene data show CDR1 as SGHTA and CDR2 as FQGNSA. CDR3 length: 13 amino acids. CDR3 residues: CASSLVGGNTIYF. CDR3 bases: TGTGCCAGCAGCTTAGTCGGCGGAAACACCATATATTTT.

The chain recombines TRBV7-3 with TRBJ2-1; 10 nucleotides agree with TRBD1. Germline lookup yields CDR1 SGHTA and CDR2 FQGTGA. The junction had 5 bases not matched to a gene; V was cut back by 1 base and J by 5 bases. The CDR3 is 16 amino acids. The CDR3 coding sequence is TGTGCCAGCAGCTTAAGGGACAGGGGATCTGACAATGAGCAGTTCTTC. Its protein product is CASSLRDRGSDNEQFF.

This rearrangement joins TRBV11-2 to TRBJ2-7; 7 bases align to TRBD1. The V and J ends lost 5 bases and 9 bases, in that order; junction bases with no gene match: 10. This CDR3 region has 13 residues. The germline CDR1 and CDR2 sequences are SGHAT and FQNNGV. The CDR3 coding sequence is TGTGCCAGCAGCCCGGGACAGCGCTGGAGGCAGTACTTC. Translating it yields CASSPGQRWRQYF.

The V call is TRBV5-1, the J call TRBJ2-7, with 7 nucleotides matching TRBD1. Losses at the gene ends were 4 bases for V and 4 bases for J; bases not matched to a gene: 11. The CDR3 is made up of 15 amino acids. Germline CDR1 and CDR2: SGHRS and YFSETQ. CDR3 residues: CASSHGDRVMYEQYF. As DNA, the CDR3 is TGCGCCAGCAGCCACGGAGACAGGGTAATGTACGAGCAGTACTTC.

The J gene is TRBJ2-5, the V gene TRBV5-5; TRBD1 matches 9 bases. The CDR3 consists of 14 residues. The germline CDR1 and CDR2 sequences are SGHKS and YYEKEE (reference sequence). With 1 base clipped from V and 5 bases from J, the junction kept 3 bases outside the gene matches. CDR3 DNA: TGTGCCAGCAGCTTGCGGACAGGGGCGGAGACCCAGTACTTC. Residues: CASSLRTGAETQYF.

This clone was counted a single time. The V gene is TRBV19, the J gene TRBJ2-5; D is possibly TRBD1 or TRBD2 (5 bases each). This CDR3 comprises 14 residues. The V and J ends lost 4 bases and 1 base respectively, with 10 bases between them. The germline CDR1 and CDR2 sequences are LNHDA and SQIVND (reference sequence). This chain's CDR3 is CASSRLGVQETQYF. The CDR3 DNA follows: TGTGCCAGTAGTAGGCTGGGGGTCCAAGAGACCCAGTACTTC.

Only one count was recorded for this clone. V gene TRBV6-6 combines with J gene TRBJ1-3; D unresolved. The CDR3 is 15 amino acids. CDR1 MNHNY and CDR2 SVGAGI come from the germline V gene (reference sequence). V dropped 6 bases and J dropped 0 bases, with 12 bases sitting between them. The CDR3 coding sequence is TGTGCCAGCAGGTTGCCCCTGAGCTCTGGAAACACCATATATTTT. Amino acids: CASRLPLSSGNTIYF.

The V call is TRBV5-5, the J call TRBJ2-7; weak D call: TRBD2 (5 bases). This CDR3 comprises 13 residues. CDR1 and CDR2 (germline): SGHKS, YYEKEE (reference sequence). The V gene lost 1 base and the J gene lost 3 bases, with 8 bases spanning the gap. In nucleotides, the CDR3 is TGTGCCAGCAGCTTGTTCGGGGACTACGAGCAGTACTTC. Its protein product is CASSLFGDYEQYF.

V is TRBV10-3 and J is TRBJ2-1; D is perhaps TRBD2 (6 bases). This CDR3 has 12 residues. Germline V gene lookup returns CDR1 ENHRY and CDR2 SYGVKD. Trimming pared 9 bases from V and 10 bases from J, leaving 16 bases between. CDR3 sequence reads: CAIGPRREEQFF. CDR3 DNA sequence: TGTGCCATAGGCCCTCGGCGGGAAGAGCAGTTCTTC.

V usage is TRBV27 and J usage is TRBJ2-5, with unresolved D. V dropped 5 bases and J dropped 4 bases, with 8 bases sitting between them. CDR3 size: 12 residues. Looked up from germline, CDR1 is MNHEY and CDR2 is SMNVEV (reference sequence). CDR3 DNA: TGTGCCAGCAGTCACCCCCGAGAGACCCAGTACTTC. Translating gives CASSHPRETQYF.

This sequence joins TRBV28 and TRBJ2-1; TRBD1 or TRBD2 may be the D gene (5 bases each). The CDR3 contains 17 residues. The ends were cut back, 6 bases at V and 3 bases at J, with 21 bases in the middle. Germline V CDR1 and CDR2: MDHEN, SYDVKM. The CDR3 DNA follows: TGTGCCAGCAGGGACATTGAACTAGGCCTATACTACAATGAGCAGTTCTTC. Protein product: CASRDIELGLYYNEQFF.

The rearrangement links TRBV28 to TRBJ1-1; unclear D gene. Germline V gives CDR1 MDHEN, CDR2 SYDVKM. Trimming removed 7 bases from V and 2 bases from J, with 14 bases in between. The CDR3 has 14 residues. CDR3 sequence reads: CASTIPPGNTEAFF. As DNA, the CDR3 is TGTGCCAGCACCATACCACCGGGAAACACTGAAGCTTTCTTT.

The V gene is TRBV2, the J gene TRBJ1-2; D is ambiguous. Trimming removed 4 bases at V and 0 bases at J, with 6 bases between. This CDR3 has 13 amino acids. Germline V gene sequence: CDR1 SNHLY, CDR2 FYNNEI. DNA of the CDR3: TGTGCCAGCAGTGGAAATCCTAACTATGGCTACACCTTC. It is translated as CASSGNPNYGYTF. Full variable domain (outside the CDR3, taken from reference TRBV2 and TRBJ1-2): EPEVTQTPSHQVTQMGQEVILRCVPISNHLYFYWYRQILGQKVEFLVSFYNNEISEKSEIFDDQFSVERPDGSNFTLKIRSTKLEDSAMYFCASSGNPNYGYTFGSGTRLTVV.

This sequence joins TRBV19 and TRBJ2-1; TRBD2 aligns across 7 bases. This CDR3 is 16 amino acids long. From germline, CDR1 is LNHDA and CDR2 SQIVND (reference sequence). J gave up 10 bases and V 6 bases, and 18 bases lay outside the gene matches. The CDR3 nucleotides read TGTGCCAGTAGATATCCCGGAGGTAGCGGGTCGAAAGAGCAGTTCTTC. Amino acids: CASRYPGGSGSKEQFF.

This chain joins TRBV19 and TRBJ1-5; 7 bases map to TRBD1. Germline CDR1 reads LNHDA; CDR2 reads SQIVND (reference sequence). V gave up 6 bases and J gave up 2 bases; unmatched junction bases: 4. The CDR3 is 14 amino acids. The CDR3 region has the DNA TGTGCCAGTAGCCGGCAGGGGGGCAATCAGCCCCAGCATTTT. Translating gives CASSRQGGNQPQHF.

The chain employs TRBV28 and TRBJ1-5; D is undetermined. V lost 5 bases, J lost 7 bases, and 15 bases lay in between. CDR1 and CDR2 from the germline V gene are MDHEN and SYDVKM. CDR3 length: 14 residues. CDR3 DNA: TGTGCCAGCAGTGGCCCGGGAGGGCGGCAGCCCCAGCATTTT. It codes for CASSGPGGRQPQHF.